These 17 T cell receptor beta chains were sequenced from one sample in a study of blood T cell repertoires in COVID-19. The repertoire was sequenced with immunoSEQ multiplex PCR; TCRdb's copy has only in-frame clones and lacks some. Of about 90,000 clones detected, around 92% appear once; the ten largest clones hold roughly 6.4%. Specimen: peripheral blood. The receptors originated from a woman aged 60 to 75 with active COVID-19.

V gene TRBV6-5 combines with J gene TRBJ2-3; D not resolved. Germline V CDR1 and CDR2: MNHEY, SVGAGI. This CDR3 comprises 15 residues. V shed 0 bases and J shed 0 bases, with 7 bases lying between them. As DNA, the CDR3 is TGTGCCAGCAGTTACTCCACAGCTAGCACAGATACGCAGTATTTT. It encodes CASSYSTASTDTQYF.

The chain uses TRBV9 and TRBJ1-4, with 9 bases that match TRBD1. CDR1 and CDR2 from the germline V gene are SGDLS and YYNGEE. The CDR3 consists of 15 residues. The junction had 7 bases not matched to a gene; V was cut back by 2 bases and J by 8 bases. The CDR3 loop is CASSVSGTGREKLFF. The CDR3 bases are TGTGCCAGCAGCGTCTCCGGGACAGGGCGCGAAAAACTGTTTTTT.

The gene calls are TRBV28 and TRBJ1-5; the match to TRBD1 covers 7 bases. Germline V gene data show CDR1 as MDHEN and CDR2 as SYDVKM. The length of the CDR3 is 14 residues. V dropped 6 bases and J dropped 7; count of bases not matched to a gene: 9. CDR3 in amino acids: CASRPGQAGQPQHF. DNA for the CDR3: TGTGCCAGCAGGCCTGGACAGGCCGGGCAGCCCCAGCATTTT.

V gene TRBV30 combines with J gene TRBJ1-2; 7 bases agree with TRBD1. This CDR3 contains 13 residues. The junction had 3 bases not matched to a gene; V was cut back by 3 bases and J by 2 bases. Germline lookup yields CDR1 GTSNPN and CDR2 SVGIG (reference sequence). CDR3 in amino acids: CAWRTGRNYGYTF. The CDR3 DNA reads TGTGCCTGGAGGACAGGGCGGAACTATGGCTACACCTTC.

The chain is built from TRBV21-1 and TRBJ1-5. TRBV21-1 is recorded as a pseudogene. The CDR3 has 17 residues. This chain's CDR3 is CASSPAVSGVGNQPQHF. The CDR3, as DNA: TGTGCCAGCAGCCCAGCGGTTTCGGGGGTTGGGAATCAGCCCCAGCATTTT.

The chain couples TRBV18 to TRBJ2-2, with 10 bases lining up with TRBD2. The CDR3 runs 15 residues. The germline gives CDR1 KGHSH, CDR2 LQKENI. V dropped 4 bases and J dropped 6; count of bases not matched to a gene: 5. The CDR3 protein is CASSQGTSEAGELFF. In DNA form, the CDR3 reads TGTGCCAGCTCACAAGGGACTAGCGAGGCCGGGGAGCTGTTTTTT.

The J gene is TRBJ2-2, the V gene TRBV24-1; TRBD2 aligns across 10 bases. The CDR3 covers 16 residues. The germline V gene encodes CDR1 KGHDR and CDR2 SFDVKD. The trim removed 4 bases at V and 1 base at J, leaving 2 bases unmatched. The CDR3 DNA follows: TGTGCCACCAGTGACCGGACTAGCGGGAACACCGGGGAGCTGTTTTTT. Translation gives CATSDRTSGNTGELFF.

The J gene is TRBJ1-4, the V gene TRBV7-8; tentative D call: TRBD1 (5 bases). CDR3 length: 14 amino acids. The germline CDR1 and CDR2 sequences are SGHVS and FQNEAQ. V lost 6 bases, J lost 5 bases, and 13 bases lay in between. The CDR3 sequence: CASRSGAGNEKLFF. The CDR3 DNA reads TGTGCCAGCAGGTCCGGGGCGGGGAATGAAAAACTGTTTTTT.

This clone was seen once. The chain is built from TRBV19 and TRBJ1-4; D unresolved. V dropped 6 bases and J dropped 0 bases, with 17 bases sitting between them. Germline loops: CDR1 LNHDA, CDR2 SQIVND (reference sequence). The CDR3 consists of 17 residues. The chain's CDR3 is CASRDPGGVATNEKLFF. The CDR3, as DNA: TGTGCCAGTAGAGATCCCGGTGGAGTTGCAACTAATGAAAAACTGTTTTTT.

V and J are TRBV4-1 and TRBJ2-3, with 11 nucleotides matching TRBD2. This CDR3 is built from 15 residues. With V trimmed by 4 bases and J by 4 bases, 4 bases remained unmatched. Germline V CDR1 and CDR2: MGHRA, YSYEKL. CDR3 protein: CASSRLAGGPDTQYF. In DNA, the CDR3 is TGCGCCAGCAGCCGGCTAGCGGGAGGTCCAGATACGCAGTATTTT.

Written as DNA, the CDR3 is TGTGCCAGCAGCTTAGCGGCAGGGGGCGCAGGTGGCTACACCTTC. Translating it yields CASSLAAGGAGGYTF. The chain has TRBV7-9 and TRBJ1-2; 8 nucleotides align to TRBD1. Germline loops: CDR1 SEHNR, CDR2 FQNEAQ (reference sequence). CDR3 length: 15 residues. V was clipped by 0 bases and J by 7 bases; unmatched bases: 7.

The V call is TRBV2, the J call TRBJ1-6, with D maybe TRBD1 (5 bases). The CDR3 loop spans 15 amino acids. Trimming removed 7 bases at V and 0 bases at J, with 10 bases between. Germline V gene data show CDR1 as SNHLY and CDR2 as FYNNEI. Here the CDR3 reads CASTEGSSYNSPLHF. The CDR3, as DNA: TGTGCCAGCACTGAGGGGAGCTCCTATAATTCACCCCTCCACTTT.

The rearrangement links TRBV12-3 or TRBV12-4 to TRBJ2-7; unclear D gene. V was cut by 5 bases and J by 2 bases, with 10 bases left in between. CDR3 length: 13 residues. Written as DNA, the CDR3 is TGTGCCAGCAGTGTGGTACGAGCCTACGAGCAGTACTTC. This encodes CASSVVRAYEQYF.

This clone was seen only once. The germline gene is not matched at one end of the junction; a read error may be the cause. The chain carries TRBV6-5 and TRBJ1-2; D is possibly TRBD1 (6 bases). This CDR3 comprises 14 residues. Looked up from germline, CDR1 is MNHEY and CDR2 is SVGAGI. CDR3 protein: CASSYSAGEQLAAF. The DNA of the CDR3 is TGTGCCAGCAGTTACTCCGCAGGGGAGCAACTGGCGGCCTTC.

This chain links TRBV7-3 with TRBJ2-3; 13 positions agree with TRBD2. This CDR3 region has 13 residues. The J segment lost 10 bases and the V segment lost 4 bases, leaving 2 bases of the junction unmatched. Germline lookup yields CDR1 SGHTA and CDR2 FQGTGA. The CDR3 loop is CASSWGLAGSQYF. The CDR3 DNA sequence: TGTGCCAGCAGCTGGGGACTAGCGGGATCGCAGTATTTT.

The J gene is TRBJ2-7, the V gene TRBV19, with D tentatively TRBD1 (5 bases). The germline V and J ends were trimmed by 6 bases and 2 bases, with 17 bases remaining between them. Germline lookup yields CDR1 LNHDA and CDR2 SQIVND (reference sequence). This CDR3 is built from 15 residues. The CDR3 is CASSPKDIRTYEQYF. The DNA for the CDR3 is TGTGCCAGTAGCCCTAAGGACATTCGCACCTACGAGCAGTACTTC.

This clone came up a few times. The chain recombines TRBV3-1 (or the pseudogene TRBV3-2) with TRBJ2-5, with 7 bases aligning to TRBD2. CDR3 size: 18 residues. Germline trimming cut 0 bases from V and 4 bases from J; bases unmatched to any gene: 14. CDR1 LGHDT and CDR2 YNNKEL come from the germline V gene (reference sequence). DNA for the CDR3: TGTGCCAGCAGCCAAGATAGCCCCTGGGGGGGGATTGGAGAGACCCAGTACTTC. Translation gives CASSQDSPWGGIGETQYF.